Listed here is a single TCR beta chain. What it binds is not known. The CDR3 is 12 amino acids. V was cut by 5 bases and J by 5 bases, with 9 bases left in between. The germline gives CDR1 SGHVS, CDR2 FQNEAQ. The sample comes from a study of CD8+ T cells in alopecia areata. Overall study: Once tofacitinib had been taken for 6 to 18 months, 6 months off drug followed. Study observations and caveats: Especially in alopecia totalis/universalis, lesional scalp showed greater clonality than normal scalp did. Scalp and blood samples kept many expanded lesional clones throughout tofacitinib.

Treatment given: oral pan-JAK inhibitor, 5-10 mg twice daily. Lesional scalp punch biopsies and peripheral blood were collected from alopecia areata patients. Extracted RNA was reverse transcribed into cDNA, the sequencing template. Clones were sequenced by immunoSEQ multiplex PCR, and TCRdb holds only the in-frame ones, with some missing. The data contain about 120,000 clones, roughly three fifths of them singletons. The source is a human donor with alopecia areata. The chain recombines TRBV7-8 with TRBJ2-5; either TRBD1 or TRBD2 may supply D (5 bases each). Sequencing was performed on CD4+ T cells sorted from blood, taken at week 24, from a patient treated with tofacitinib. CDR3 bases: TGTGCCAGCAGCCCCTGGGGGGAGACCCAGTACTTC. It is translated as CASSPWGETQYF.